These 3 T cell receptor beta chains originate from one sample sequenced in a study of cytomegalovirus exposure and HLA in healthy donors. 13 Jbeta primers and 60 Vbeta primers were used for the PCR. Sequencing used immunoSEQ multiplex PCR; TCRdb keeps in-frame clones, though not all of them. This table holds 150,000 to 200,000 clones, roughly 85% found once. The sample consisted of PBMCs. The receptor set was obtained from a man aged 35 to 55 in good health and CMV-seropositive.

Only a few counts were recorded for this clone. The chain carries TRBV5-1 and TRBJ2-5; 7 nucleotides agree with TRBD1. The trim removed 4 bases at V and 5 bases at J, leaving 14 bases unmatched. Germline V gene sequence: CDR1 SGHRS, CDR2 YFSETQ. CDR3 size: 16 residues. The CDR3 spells CASSPIIDRDGETQYF. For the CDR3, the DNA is TGCGCCAGCAGCCCAATAATCGACAGGGATGGGGAGACCCAGTACTTC.

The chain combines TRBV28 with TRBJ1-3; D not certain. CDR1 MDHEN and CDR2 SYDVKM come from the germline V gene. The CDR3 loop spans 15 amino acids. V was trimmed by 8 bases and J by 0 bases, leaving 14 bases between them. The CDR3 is CASEEELGSGNTIYF. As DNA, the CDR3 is TGTGCCAGCGAAGAGGAGTTAGGCTCTGGAAACACCATATATTTT.

The CDR3 DNA is TGCGCCAGCAGCCGACTAGCGGGGTCCACCGGGGAGCTGTTTTTT. Protein product: CASSRLAGSTGELFF. The V and J genes are TRBV10-1 and TRBJ2-2, with TRBD2 identical over 11 bases. The CDR3 has 15 amino acids. V trimming: 6 bases; J trimming: 4 bases; junction bases outside the gene matches: 4. From germline, CDR1 is WNHNN and CDR2 SYGVQD (reference sequence).